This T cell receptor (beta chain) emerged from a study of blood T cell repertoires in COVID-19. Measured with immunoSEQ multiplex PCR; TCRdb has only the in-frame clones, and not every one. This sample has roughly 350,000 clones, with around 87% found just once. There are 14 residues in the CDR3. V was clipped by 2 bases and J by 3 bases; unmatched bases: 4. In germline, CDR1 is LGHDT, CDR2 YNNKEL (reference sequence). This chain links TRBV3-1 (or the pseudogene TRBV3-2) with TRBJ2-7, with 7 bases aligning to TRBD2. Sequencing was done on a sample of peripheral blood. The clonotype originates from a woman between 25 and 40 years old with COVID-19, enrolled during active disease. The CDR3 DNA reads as TGTGCCAGCAGCCAAAGGACTAGGCTCTACGAGCAGTACTTC. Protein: CASSQRTRLYEQYF.